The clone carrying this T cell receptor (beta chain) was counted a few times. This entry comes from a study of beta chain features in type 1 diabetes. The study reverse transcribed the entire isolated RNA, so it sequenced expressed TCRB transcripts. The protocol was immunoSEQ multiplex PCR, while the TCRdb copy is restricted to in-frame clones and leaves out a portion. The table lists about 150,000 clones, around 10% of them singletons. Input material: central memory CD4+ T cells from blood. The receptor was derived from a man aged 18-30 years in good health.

The CDR3 reads CALGQNRDQPQHF. Here the CDR3 DNA reads TGTGCGTTGGGACAGAATCGCGATCAGCCCCAGCATTTT. The chain links TRBV30 to TRBJ1-5, with 7 bases identical to TRBD1. CDR1 GTSNPN and CDR2 SVGIG come from the germline V gene (reference sequence). The CDR3 is made up of 13 amino acids.